The 5 T cell receptor beta chains below come from one sample, sequenced in a study of PD-L1 blockade in urothelial cancer. Data came from immunoSEQ multiplex PCR; TCRdb stores just in-frame clones and leaves some out. The sample includes 42,000 or so clones, 82% of them seen just once. Time point noted: peripheral blood 6 weeks after treatment start. Specimen: PBMCs, collected around atezolizumab (anti-PD-L1) treatment. These receptors all stem from a man aged 55-75 years with urothelial cancer.

The chain recombines TRBV7-6 with TRBJ2-1; 8 bases line up with TRBD1. The CDR3 runs 15 residues. Trimming removed 6 bases from V and 2 bases from J; junction bases left unmatched: 6. In germline, CDR1 is SGHVS, CDR2 FNYEAQ. CDR3 bases: TGTGCCAGCAGTCCCGACAGGGGCACCTACAATGAGCAGTTCTTC. This sequence encodes CASSPDRGTYNEQFF. The whole variable domain, filled in from reference TRBV7-6 and TRBJ2-1, reads GAGVSQSPRYKVTKRGQDVALRCDPISGHVSLYWYRQALGQGPEFLTYFNYEAQQDKSGLPNDRFSAERPEGSISTLTIQRTEQRDSAMYRCASSPDRGTYNEQFFGPGTRLTVL.

This clone was observed a handful of times. The chain couples TRBV28 to TRBJ1-1; no definite D call. CDR3 size: 14 residues. CDR1 is MDHEN, CDR2 SYDVKM, per germline. Between the trimmed V and J ends, which lost 5 bases and 0 bases, there was a span of 10 bases. This chain's CDR3 is CASSPRTVNTEAFF. The CDR3 DNA sequence: TGTGCCAGCAGTCCCCGGACTGTGAACACTGAAGCTTTCTTT.

This clone has a single count. J is TRBJ2-2 and V is TRBV19; a weak D match, TRBD2 (5 bases). The CDR3 spans 15 residues. V dropped 6 bases and J dropped 7 bases, with 18 bases sitting between them. Per the germline V gene, CDR1 is LNHDA and CDR2 is SQIVND (reference sequence). The DNA of the CDR3 is TGTGCCAGTAGGACGTGGCGGGCCCGCTTCGGGGAGCTGTTTTTT. The encoded protein is CASRTWRARFGELFF.

This clone was counted a single time. This rearrangement joins TRBV18 to TRBJ2-2, with a weak D call TRBD1 (6 bases). The CDR3 extends over 13 amino acids. Germline lookup yields CDR1 KGHSH and CDR2 LQKENI. Deletions cut 8 bases from V and 5 bases from J, with 12 bases between. CDR3 coding DNA: TGTGCCAGCCAATTTACAGGGACCGGGGAGCTGTTTTTT. As protein: CASQFTGTGELFF.

V is TRBV28 and J is TRBJ1-1; D is perhaps TRBD1 (6 bases). The germline V gene encodes CDR1 MDHEN and CDR2 SYDVKM. Trimming cost V 5 bases and J 8 bases, with 21 bases left between them. The CDR3 has 15 amino acids. CDR3 residues: CASSPTGRGSEEAFF. The CDR3, as DNA: TGTGCCAGCAGTCCTACAGGGAGGGGATCAGAAGAAGCTTTCTTT.